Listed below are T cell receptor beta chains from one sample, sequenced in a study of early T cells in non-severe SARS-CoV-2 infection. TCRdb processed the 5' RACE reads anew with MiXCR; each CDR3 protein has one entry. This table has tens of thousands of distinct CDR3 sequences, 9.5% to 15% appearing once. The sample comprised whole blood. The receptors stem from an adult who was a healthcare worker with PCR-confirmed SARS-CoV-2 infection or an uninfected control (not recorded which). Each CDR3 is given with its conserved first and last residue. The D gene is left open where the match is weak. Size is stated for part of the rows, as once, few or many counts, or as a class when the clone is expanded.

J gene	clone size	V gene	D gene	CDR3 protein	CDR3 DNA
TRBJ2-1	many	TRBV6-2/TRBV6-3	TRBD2	CASSPGLAGRDEQFF	TGTGCCAGCAGCCCGGGACTAGCGGGACGGGATGAGCAGTTCTTC
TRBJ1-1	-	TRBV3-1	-	CASSPNGIDTEAFF	TGTGCCAGCAGTCCCAACGGAATCGACACTGAAGCTTTCTTT
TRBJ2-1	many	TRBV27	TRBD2	CASSSPGLANSYNEQFF	TGTGCCAGCAGTTCCCCTGGACTAGCGAATTCCTACAATGAGCAGTTCTTC
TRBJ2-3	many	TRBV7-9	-	CASSHEYF	TGTGCCAGCAGCCACGAGTATTTT
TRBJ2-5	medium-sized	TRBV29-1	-	CSAGDRQETQYF	TGCAGCGCTGGGGACCGCCAAGAGACCCAGTACTTC
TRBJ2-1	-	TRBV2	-	CASSVTPGDNEQFF	TGTGCCAGCAGTGTGACCCCCGGGGACAATGAGCAGTTCTTC
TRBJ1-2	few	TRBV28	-	CASSSFGGANYGYTF	TGTGCCAGCAGCTCCTTTGGGGGGGCGAACTATGGCTACACCTTC
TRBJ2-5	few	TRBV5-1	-	CASSVIPGQSQETQYF	TGCGCCAGCAGCGTGATCCCCGGTCAGAGCCAAGAGACCCAGTACTTC
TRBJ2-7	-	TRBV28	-	CASSSTFSYEQYF	TGTGCCAGCAGCTCAACCTTTAGCTACGAGCAGTACTTC
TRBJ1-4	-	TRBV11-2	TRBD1	CASSTDRVGEKLFF	TGTGCCAGCAGCACCGACAGGGTTGGTGAAAAACTGTTTTTT
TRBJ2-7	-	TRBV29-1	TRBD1	CSVLPGTGGYEQYF	TGCAGCGTCTTACCCGGGACAGGGGGCTACGAGCAGTACTTC
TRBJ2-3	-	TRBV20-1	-	CSASGRGDTQYF	TGCAGTGCTAGCGGGAGAGGTGATACGCAGTATTTT
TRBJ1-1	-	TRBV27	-	CASSPGVNTEAFF	TGTGCCAGCAGTCCAGGGGTGAACACTGAAGCTTTCTTT